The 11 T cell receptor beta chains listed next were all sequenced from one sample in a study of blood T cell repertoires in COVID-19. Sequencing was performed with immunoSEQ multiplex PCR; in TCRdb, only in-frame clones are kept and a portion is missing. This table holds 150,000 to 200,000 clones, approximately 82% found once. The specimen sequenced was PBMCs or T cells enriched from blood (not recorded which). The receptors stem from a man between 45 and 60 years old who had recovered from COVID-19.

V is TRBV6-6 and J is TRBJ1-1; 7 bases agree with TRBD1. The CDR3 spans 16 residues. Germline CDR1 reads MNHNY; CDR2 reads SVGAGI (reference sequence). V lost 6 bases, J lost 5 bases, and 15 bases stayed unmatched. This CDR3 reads CASRDRDSGAGTEAFF. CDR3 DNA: TGTGCCAGCAGGGACCGGGACAGTGGGGCAGGGACTGAAGCTTTCTTT.

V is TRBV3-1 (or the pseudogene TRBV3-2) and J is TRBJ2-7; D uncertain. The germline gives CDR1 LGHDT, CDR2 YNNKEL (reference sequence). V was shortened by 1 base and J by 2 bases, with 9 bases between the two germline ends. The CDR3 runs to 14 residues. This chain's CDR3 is CASSQGGNTYEQYF. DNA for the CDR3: TGTGCCAGCAGCCAAGGCGGCAATACCTACGAGCAGTACTTC.

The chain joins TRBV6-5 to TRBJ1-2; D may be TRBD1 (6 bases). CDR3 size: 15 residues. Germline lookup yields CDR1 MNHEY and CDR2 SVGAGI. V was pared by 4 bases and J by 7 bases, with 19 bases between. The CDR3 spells CASSSHFTGFGGYTF. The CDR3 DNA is TGTGCCAGCAGTTCCCATTTTACAGGGTTTGGTGGCTACACCTTC.

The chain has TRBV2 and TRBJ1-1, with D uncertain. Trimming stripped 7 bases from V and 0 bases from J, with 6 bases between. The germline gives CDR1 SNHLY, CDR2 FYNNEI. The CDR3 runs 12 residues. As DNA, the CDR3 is TGTGCCAGCACCAGGCTGAACACTGAAGCTTTCTTT. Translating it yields CASTRLNTEAFF.

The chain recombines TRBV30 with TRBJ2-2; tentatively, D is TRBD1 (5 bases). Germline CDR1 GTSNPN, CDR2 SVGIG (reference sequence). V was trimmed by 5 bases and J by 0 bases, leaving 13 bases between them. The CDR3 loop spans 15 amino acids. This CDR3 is CAWAFDRTNTGELFF. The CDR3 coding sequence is TGTGCCTGGGCTTTCGACAGAACGAACACCGGGGAGCTGTTTTTT.

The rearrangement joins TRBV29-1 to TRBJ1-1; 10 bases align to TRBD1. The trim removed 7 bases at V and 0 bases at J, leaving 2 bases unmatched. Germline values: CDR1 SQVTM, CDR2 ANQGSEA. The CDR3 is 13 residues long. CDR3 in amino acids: CSGGQGLNTEAFF. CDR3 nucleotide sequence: TGCAGCGGGGGACAGGGGTTGAACACTGAAGCTTTCTTT.

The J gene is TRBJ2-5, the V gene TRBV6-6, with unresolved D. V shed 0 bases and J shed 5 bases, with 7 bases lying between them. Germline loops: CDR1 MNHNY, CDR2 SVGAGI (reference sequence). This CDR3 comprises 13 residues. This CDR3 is CASSYSQSETQYF. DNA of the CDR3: TGTGCCAGCAGTTACTCGCAGTCGGAGACCCAGTACTTC.

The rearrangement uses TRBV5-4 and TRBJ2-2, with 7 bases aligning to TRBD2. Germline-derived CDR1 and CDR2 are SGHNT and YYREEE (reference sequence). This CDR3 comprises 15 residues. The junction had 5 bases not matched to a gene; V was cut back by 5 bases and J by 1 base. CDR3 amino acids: CASRSQRENTGELFF. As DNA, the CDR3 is TGTGCCAGCAGAAGCCAGCGGGAGAACACCGGGGAGCTGTTTTTT.

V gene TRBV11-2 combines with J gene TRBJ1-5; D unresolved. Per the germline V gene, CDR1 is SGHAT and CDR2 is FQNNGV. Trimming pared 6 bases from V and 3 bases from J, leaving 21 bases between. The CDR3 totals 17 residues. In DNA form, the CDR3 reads TGTGCCAGCAGGCGGCATCGGGATCCTCGACCCAATCAGCCCCAGCATTTT. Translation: CASRRHRDPRPNQPQHF.

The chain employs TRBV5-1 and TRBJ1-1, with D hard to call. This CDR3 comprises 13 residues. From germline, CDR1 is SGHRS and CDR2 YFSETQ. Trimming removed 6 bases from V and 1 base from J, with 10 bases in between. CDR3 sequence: CASKEQPNTEAFF. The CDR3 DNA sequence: TGCGCCAGCAAGGAACAGCCGAACACTGAAGCTTTCTTT.

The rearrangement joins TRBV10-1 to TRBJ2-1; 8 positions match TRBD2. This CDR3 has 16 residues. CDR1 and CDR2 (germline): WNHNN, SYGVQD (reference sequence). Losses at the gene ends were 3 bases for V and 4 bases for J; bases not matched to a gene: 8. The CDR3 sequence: CASSEIAGKGYNEQFF. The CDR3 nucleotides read TGCGCCAGCAGTGAAATAGCGGGAAAAGGTTACAATGAGCAGTTCTTC.